A single sample is the source of the 10 T cell receptor beta chains below, sequenced in a study of OX40 agonist ivuxolimab in advanced cancers. The assay was immunoSEQ multiplex PCR, and TCRdb's table has in-frame clones only and misses some. The table lists 70,000 to 90,000 clones, approximately 80% of them singletons. The sequencing here drew on CD4+ or CD8+ T cells sorted from blood, taken in a trial of the OX40 agonist ivuxolimab. The source is an adult with an advanced solid tumor such as melanoma, head and neck, liver or kidney cancer.

The gene calls are TRBV30 and TRBJ2-3; D remains unclear. V lost 2 bases and J 6 bases, leaving 6 bases between the germline ends. The germline V gene encodes CDR1 GTSNPN and CDR2 SVGIG (reference sequence). This CDR3 contains 11 residues. DNA for the CDR3: TGTGCCTGGAGTCCAGCCGATACGCAGTATTTT. Translating it yields CAWSPADTQYF.

The chain joins TRBV28 to TRBJ2-7; D gene ambiguous. Germline-derived CDR1 and CDR2 are MDHEN and SYDVKM. Trimming took 7 bases from V and 3 from J, leaving 13 bases between them. This CDR3 has 13 residues. The CDR3 region is CASKLSPYYEQYF. The CDR3 DNA reads TGTGCCAGCAAGCTAAGCCCTTACTACGAGCAGTACTTC.

The chain employs TRBV6-5 and TRBJ2-3; perhaps TRBD2 as D (7 bases). V was cut by 2 bases and J by 2 bases, with 11 bases left in between. This CDR3 is built from 15 residues. Germline CDR1 MNHEY, CDR2 SVGAGI. CDR3 in DNA: TGTGCCAGCAGTTACGTGGCGGGGGCCACAGATACGCAGTATTTT. Translated: CASSYVAGATDTQYF.

This chain connects TRBV7-9 to TRBJ1-3, with D tentatively TRBD1 (5 bases). Germline CDR1 is SEHNR and CDR2 is FQNEAQ (reference sequence). CDR3 length: 18 amino acids. V lost 4 bases and J 0 bases, leaving 19 bases between the germline ends. CDR3 protein: CASSWPGTGKYSGNTIYF. In nucleotides, the CDR3 is TGTGCCAGCAGCTGGCCCGGGACCGGGAAATACTCTGGAAACACCATATATTTT.

This clone was counted a single time. CDR3 loop: CASSPLLAGGSTDTQYF. The DNA for the CDR3 is TGTGCCAGCAGCCCCCTACTAGCGGGAGGGAGCACAGATACGCAGTATTTT. The chain employs TRBV9 and TRBJ2-3; 13 bases align to TRBD2. The CDR3 is made up of 17 amino acids. From germline, CDR1 is SGDLS and CDR2 YYNGEE. With 4 bases clipped from V and 0 bases from J, the junction kept 5 bases outside the gene matches.

The chain is built from TRBV27 and TRBJ2-1, with 9 bases lining up with TRBD2. The CDR3 runs to 16 residues. CDR1 and CDR2 (germline): MNHEY, SMNVEV (reference sequence). Losses at the gene ends were 5 bases for V and 2 bases for J; bases not matched to a gene: 7. This CDR3 is CASSRIAGAPYNEQFF. As DNA, the CDR3 is TGTGCCAGCAGTCGCATAGCGGGAGCCCCCTACAATGAGCAGTTCTTC.

This clone occurred once. The chain is built from TRBV4-2 and TRBJ2-3; the match to TRBD2 covers 7 bases. CDR3 length: 15 amino acids. CDR1 is LGHNA and CDR2 is YNFKEQ in the germline V gene. Trimming cost V 0 bases and J 5 bases; bases outside gene matches: 5. CDR3: CASSQDGRGKDTQYF. For the CDR3, the DNA is TGTGCCAGCAGCCAAGATGGGAGGGGCAAAGATACGCAGTATTTT.

This chain links TRBV30 with TRBJ1-2; D is unresolved. The CDR3 runs to 11 residues. Germline lookup yields CDR1 GTSNPN and CDR2 SVGIG (reference sequence). The ends were cut back, 3 bases at V and 8 bases at J, with 10 bases in the middle. The DNA of the CDR3 is TGTGCCTGGAGGACGGGCGGGGGCTACACCTTC. The encoded protein is CAWRTGGGYTF.

This chain connects TRBV20-1 to TRBJ2-7; D gene unclear. Between the trimmed V and J ends, which lost 7 bases and 6 bases, there was a span of 10 bases. The V gene's germline CDR1 is DFQATT and CDR2 SNEGSKA (reference sequence). The CDR3 extends over 10 amino acids. Here the CDR3 reads CSVKKVEQYF. CDR3 nucleotides: TGCAGTGTCAAGAAGGTCGAGCAGTACTTC.

This chain links TRBV10-3 with TRBJ2-7; D perhaps matches TRBD1 (5 bases). Germline CDR1 ENHRY, CDR2 SYGVKD. The CDR3 is 13 residues long. The V gene lost 4 bases and the J gene lost 7 bases, with 14 bases spanning the gap. This CDR3 is CAISGQGIGEQYF. Here the CDR3 DNA reads TGTGCCATCAGTGGGCAGGGAATTGGGGAGCAGTACTTC.